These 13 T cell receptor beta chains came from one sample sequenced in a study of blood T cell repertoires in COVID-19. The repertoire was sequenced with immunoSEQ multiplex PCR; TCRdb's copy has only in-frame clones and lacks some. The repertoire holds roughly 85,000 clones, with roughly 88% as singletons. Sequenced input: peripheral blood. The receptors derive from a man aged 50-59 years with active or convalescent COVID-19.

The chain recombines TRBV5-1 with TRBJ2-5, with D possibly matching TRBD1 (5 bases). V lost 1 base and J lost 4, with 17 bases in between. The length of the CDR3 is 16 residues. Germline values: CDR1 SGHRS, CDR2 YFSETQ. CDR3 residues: CASSLLGLGTGETQYF. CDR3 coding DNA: TGCGCCAGCAGCTTGTTGGGGTTGGGAACAGGAGAGACCCAGTACTTC.

The CDR3 DNA is TGTGCCTGGTCCGGGGGAGGCGGCACAGATACGCAGTATTTT. This encodes CAWSGGGGTDTQYF. The rearrangement uses TRBV30 and TRBJ2-3; perhaps TRBD2 as D (6 bases). V lost 5 bases, J lost 1 base, and 13 bases lay in between. The germline V gene encodes CDR1 GTSNPN and CDR2 SVGIG (reference sequence). The CDR3 contains 14 residues.

The CDR3 DNA reads TGTGCCAGCAGCGTAGGAATACAGGGTGCTAACAATGAGCAGTTCTTC. It encodes CASSVGIQGANNEQFF. V gene TRBV9 combines with J gene TRBJ2-1; tentative D call: TRBD1 (6 bases). Germline-derived CDR1 and CDR2 are SGDLS and YYNGEE. CDR3 length: 16 amino acids. V was shortened by 0 bases and J by 5 bases, with 15 bases between the two germline ends.

CDR3 in amino acids: CASSYRTGGNLYTF. DNA for the CDR3: TGTGCCAGCAGCTACCGGACAGGGGGCAACCTCTACACCTTC. The chain combines TRBV7-8 with TRBJ1-2; 11 positions match TRBD1. J gave up 10 bases and V 4 bases, and 8 bases lay outside the gene matches. Germline CDR1 and CDR2: SGHVS and FQNEAQ. The CDR3 contains 14 residues.

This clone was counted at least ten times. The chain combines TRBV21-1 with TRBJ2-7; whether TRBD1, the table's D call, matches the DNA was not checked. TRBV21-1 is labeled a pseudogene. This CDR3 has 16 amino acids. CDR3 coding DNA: TGTGCCAGCAGCAAACTCGCAGGGGTATCGCTCTACGAGCAGTACTTC. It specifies CASSKLAGVSLYEQYF.

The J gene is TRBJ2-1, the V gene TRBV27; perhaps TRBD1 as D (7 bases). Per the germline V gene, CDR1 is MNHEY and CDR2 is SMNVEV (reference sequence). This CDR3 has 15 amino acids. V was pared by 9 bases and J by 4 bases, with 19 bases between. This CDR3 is CASRRGRDVYNEQFF. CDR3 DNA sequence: TGTGCCAGTAGAAGGGGGCGGGACGTATACAATGAGCAGTTCTTC.

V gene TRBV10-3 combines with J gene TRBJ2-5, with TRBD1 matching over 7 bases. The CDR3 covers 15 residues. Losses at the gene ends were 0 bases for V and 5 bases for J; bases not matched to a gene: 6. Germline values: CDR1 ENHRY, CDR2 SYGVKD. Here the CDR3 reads CAISESDRSMETQYF. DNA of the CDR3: TGTGCCATCAGTGAGTCGGACAGGTCAATGGAGACCCAGTACTTC.

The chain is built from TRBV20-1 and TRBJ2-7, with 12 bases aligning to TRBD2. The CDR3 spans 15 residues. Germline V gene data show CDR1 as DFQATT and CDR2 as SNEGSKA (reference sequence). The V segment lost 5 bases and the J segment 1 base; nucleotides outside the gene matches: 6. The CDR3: CSAREGLAGSYEQYF. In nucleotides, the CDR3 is TGCAGTGCTCGTGAGGGACTAGCGGGTTCCTACGAGCAGTACTTC.

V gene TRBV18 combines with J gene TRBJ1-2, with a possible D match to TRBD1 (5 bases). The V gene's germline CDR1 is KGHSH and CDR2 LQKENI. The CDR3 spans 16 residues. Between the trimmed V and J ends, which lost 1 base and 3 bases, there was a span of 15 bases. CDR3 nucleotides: TGTGCCAGCTCACCACAGTCCAGCAGGGCTGACTATGGCTACACCTTC. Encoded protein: CASSPQSSRADYGYTF. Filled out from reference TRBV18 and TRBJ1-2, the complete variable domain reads NAGVMQNPRHLVRRRGQEARLRCSPMKGHSHVYWYRQLPEEGLKFMVYLQKENIIDESGMPKERFSAEFPKEGPSILRIQQVVRGDSAAYFCASSPQSSRADYGYTFGSGTRLTVV.

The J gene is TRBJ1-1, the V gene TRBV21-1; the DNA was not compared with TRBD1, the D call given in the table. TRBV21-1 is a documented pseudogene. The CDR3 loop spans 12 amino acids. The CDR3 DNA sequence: TGTGCCCCACGAAGGGGGCTACAACCGGCTTTCTTT. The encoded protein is CAPRRGLQPAFF.

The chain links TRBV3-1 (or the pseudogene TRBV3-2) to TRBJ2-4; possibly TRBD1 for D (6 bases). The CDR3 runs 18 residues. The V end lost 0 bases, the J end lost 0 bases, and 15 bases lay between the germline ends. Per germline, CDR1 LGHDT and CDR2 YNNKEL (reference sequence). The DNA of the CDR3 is TGTGCCAGCAGCCAAGACCCTACAGGGAGCTTAGCCAAAAACATTCAGTACTTC. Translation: CASSQDPTGSLAKNIQYF.

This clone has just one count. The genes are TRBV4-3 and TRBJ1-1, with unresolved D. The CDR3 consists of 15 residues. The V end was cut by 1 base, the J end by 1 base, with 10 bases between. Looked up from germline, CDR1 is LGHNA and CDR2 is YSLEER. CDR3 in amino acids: CASSQVVDKNTEAFF. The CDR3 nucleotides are TGCGCCAGCAGCCAAGTCGTAGATAAGAACACTGAAGCTTTCTTT.

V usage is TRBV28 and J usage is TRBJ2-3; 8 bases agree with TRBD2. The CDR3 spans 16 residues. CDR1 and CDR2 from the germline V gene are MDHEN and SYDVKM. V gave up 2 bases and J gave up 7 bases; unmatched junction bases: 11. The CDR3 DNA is TGTGCCAGCAGTTTAATCTTAAGAACTAGCGGTTATACGCAGTATTTT. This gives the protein CASSLILRTSGYTQYF.